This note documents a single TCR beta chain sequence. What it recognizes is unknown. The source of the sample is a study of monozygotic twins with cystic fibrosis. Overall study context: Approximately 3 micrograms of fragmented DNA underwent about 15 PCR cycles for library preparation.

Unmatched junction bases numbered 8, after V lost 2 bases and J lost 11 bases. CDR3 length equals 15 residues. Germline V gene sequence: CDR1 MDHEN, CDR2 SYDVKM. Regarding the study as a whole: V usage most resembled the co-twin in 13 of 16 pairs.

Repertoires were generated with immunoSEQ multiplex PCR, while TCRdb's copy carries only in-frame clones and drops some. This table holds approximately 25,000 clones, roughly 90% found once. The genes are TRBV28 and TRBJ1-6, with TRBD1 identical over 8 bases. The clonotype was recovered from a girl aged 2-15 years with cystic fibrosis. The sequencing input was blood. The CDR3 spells CASSLRDRGVTPLHF. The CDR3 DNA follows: TGTGCCAGCAGTTTACGTGACAGGGGTGTCACACCCCTCCACTTT.